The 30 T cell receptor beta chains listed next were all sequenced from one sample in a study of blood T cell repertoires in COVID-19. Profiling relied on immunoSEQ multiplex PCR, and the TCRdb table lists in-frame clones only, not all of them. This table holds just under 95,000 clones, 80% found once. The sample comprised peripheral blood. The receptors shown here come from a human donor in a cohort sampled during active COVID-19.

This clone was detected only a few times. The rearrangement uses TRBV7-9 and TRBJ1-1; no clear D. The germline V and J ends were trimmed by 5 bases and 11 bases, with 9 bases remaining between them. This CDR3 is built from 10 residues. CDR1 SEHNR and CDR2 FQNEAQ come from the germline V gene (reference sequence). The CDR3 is CASSREGAFF. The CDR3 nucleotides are TGTGCCAGCAGCCGAGAGGGCGCTTTCTTT.

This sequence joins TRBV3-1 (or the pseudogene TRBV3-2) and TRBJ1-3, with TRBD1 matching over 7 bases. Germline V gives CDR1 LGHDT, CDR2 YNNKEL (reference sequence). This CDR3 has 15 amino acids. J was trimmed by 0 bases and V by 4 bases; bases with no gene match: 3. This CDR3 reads CASSPDRASGNTIYF. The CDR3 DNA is TGTGCCAGCAGCCCCGACAGGGCCTCTGGAAACACCATATATTTT.

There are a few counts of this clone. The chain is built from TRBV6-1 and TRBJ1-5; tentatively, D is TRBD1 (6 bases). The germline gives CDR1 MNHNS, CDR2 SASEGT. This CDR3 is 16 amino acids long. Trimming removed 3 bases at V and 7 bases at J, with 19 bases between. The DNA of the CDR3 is TGTGCCAGCAGTGATCCGGCCAAGGGGGATTACCAGCCCCAGCATTTT. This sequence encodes CASSDPAKGDYQPQHF.

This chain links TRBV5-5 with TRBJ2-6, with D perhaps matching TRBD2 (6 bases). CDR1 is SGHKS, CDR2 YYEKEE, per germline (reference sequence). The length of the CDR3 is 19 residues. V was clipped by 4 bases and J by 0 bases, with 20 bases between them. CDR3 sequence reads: CASSPGVSGSPSGANVLTF. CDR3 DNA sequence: TGTGCCAGCAGCCCCGGGGTTAGCGGAAGCCCCTCTGGGGCCAACGTCCTGACTTTC. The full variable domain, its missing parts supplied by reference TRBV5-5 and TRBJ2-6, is DAGVTQSPTHLIKTRGQQVTLRCSPISGHKSVSWYQQVLGQGPQFIFQYYEKEERGRGNFPDRFSARQFPNYSSELNVNALLLGDSALYLCASSPGVSGSPSGANVLTFGAGSRLTVL.

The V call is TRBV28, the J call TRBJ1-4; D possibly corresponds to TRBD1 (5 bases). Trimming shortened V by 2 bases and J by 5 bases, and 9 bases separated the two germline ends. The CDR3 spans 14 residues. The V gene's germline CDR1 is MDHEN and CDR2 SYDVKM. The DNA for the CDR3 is TGTGCCAGCAGTTTACAGGGTTCGAATGAAAAACTGTTTTTT. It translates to CASSLQGSNEKLFF.

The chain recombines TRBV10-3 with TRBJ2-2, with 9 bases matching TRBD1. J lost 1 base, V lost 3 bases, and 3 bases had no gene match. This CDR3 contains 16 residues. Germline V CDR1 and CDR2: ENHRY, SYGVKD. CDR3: CAISDGQGRNTGELFF. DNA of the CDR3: TGTGCCATCAGTGACGGACAGGGGAGGAACACCGGGGAGCTGTTTTTT.

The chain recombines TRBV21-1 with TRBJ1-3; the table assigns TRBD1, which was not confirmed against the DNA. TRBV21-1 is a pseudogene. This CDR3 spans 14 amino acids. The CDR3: CASSTRDSGNTIYF. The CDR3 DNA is TGTGCCAGCAGCACCAGGGATTCTGGAAACACCATATATTTT.

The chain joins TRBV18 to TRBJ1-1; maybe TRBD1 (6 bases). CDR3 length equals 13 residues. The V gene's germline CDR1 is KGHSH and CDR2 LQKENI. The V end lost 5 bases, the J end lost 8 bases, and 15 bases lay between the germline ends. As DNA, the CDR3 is TGTGCCAGCTCAATAAAGGGGGATTCCGAAGCTTTCTTT. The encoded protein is CASSIKGDSEAFF. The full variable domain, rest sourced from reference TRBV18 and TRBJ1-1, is NAGVMQNPRHLVRRRGQEARLRCSPMKGHSHVYWYRQLPEEGLKFMVYLQKENIIDESGMPKERFSAEFPKEGPSILRIQQVVRGDSAAYFCASSIKGDSEAFFGQGTRLTVV.

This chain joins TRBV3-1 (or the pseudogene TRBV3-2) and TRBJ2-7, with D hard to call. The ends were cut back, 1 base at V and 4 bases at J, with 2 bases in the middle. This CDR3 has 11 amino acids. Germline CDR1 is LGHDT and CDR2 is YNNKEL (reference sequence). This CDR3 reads CASSQAYEQYF. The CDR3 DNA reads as TGTGCCAGCAGCCAAGCGTACGAGCAGTACTTC.

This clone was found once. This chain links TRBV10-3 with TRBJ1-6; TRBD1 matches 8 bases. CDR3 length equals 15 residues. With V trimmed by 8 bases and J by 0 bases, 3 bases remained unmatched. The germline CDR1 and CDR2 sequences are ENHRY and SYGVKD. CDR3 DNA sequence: TGTGCCATCGCAGGGGGCAACTCCTATAATTCACCCCTCCACTTT. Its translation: CAIAGGNSYNSPLHF.

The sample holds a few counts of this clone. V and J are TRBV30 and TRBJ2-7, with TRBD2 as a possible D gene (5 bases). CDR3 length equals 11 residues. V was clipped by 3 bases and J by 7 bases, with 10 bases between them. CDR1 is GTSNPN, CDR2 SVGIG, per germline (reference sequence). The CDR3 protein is CAWSPRGEQYF. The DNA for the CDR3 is TGTGCCTGGAGCCCTCGCGGGGAGCAGTACTTC.

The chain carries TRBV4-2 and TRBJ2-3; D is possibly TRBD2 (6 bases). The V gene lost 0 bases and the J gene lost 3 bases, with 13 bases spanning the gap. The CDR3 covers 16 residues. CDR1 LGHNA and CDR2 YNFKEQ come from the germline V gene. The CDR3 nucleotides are TGTGCCAGCAGCCAAGATGCCGGGAGAGGTACAGATACGCAGTATTTT. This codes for CASSQDAGRGTDTQYF.

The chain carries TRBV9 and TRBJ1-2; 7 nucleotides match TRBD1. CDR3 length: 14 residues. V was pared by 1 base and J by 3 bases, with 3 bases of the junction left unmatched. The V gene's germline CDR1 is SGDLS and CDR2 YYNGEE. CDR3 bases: TGTGCCAGCAGCGTACAGGGGGGCGACTATGGCTACACCTTC. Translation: CASSVQGGDYGYTF. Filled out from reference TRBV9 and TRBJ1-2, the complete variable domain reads DSGVTQTPKHLITATGQRVTLRCSPRSGDLSVYWYQQSLDQGLQFLIQYYNGEERAKGNILERFSAQQFPDLHSELNLSSLELGDSALYFCASSVQGGDYGYTFGSGTRLTVV.

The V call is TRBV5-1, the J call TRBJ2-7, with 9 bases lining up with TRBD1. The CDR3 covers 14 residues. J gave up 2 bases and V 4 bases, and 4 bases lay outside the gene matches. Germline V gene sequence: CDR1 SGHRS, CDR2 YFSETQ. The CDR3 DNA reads TGCGCCAGCAGCCGACAGGGGGACCCCTACGAGCAGTACTTC. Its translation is CASSRQGDPYEQYF.

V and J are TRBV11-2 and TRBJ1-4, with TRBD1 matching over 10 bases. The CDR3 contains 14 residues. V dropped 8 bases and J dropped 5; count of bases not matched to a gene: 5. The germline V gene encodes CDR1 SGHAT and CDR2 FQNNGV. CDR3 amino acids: CASSRTGGNEKLFF. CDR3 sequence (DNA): TGTGCCAGCTCACGGACAGGGGGGAATGAAAAACTGTTTTTT.

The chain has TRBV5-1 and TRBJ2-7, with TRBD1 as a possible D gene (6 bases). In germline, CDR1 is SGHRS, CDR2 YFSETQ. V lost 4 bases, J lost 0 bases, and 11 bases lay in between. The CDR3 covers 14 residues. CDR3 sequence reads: CASSDQGFSYEQYF. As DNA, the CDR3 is TGCGCCAGCAGCGATCAGGGGTTCTCCTACGAGCAGTACTTC.

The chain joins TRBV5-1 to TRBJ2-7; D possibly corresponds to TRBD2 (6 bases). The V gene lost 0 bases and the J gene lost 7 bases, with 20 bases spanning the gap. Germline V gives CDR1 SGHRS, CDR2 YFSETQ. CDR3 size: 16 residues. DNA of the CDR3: TGCGCCAGCAGCTTGGTAAGTTGGGGGAGGCCCCGAGAGCAGTACTTC. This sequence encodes CASSLVSWGRPREQYF.

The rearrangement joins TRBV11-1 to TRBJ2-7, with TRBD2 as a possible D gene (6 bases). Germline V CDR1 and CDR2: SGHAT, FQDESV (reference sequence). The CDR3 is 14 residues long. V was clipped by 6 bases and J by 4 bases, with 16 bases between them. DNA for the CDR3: TGTGCCAGCAGTCTAGAGGGGAGGAGGTACGAGCAGTACTTC. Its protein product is CASSLEGRRYEQYF. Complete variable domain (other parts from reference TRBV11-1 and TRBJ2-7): EAEVAQSPRYKITEKSQAVAFWCDPISGHATLYWYRQILGQGPELLVQFQDESVVDDSQLPKDRFSAERLKGVDSTLKIQPAELGDSAMYLCASSLEGRRYEQYFGPGTRLTVT.

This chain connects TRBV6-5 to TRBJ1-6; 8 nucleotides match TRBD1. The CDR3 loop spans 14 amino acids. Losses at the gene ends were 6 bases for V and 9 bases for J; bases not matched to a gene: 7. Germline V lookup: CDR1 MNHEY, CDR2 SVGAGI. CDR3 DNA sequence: TGTGCCAGCAGGTCCCAGGGGGCGGGTTCACCCCTCCACTTT. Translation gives CASRSQGAGSPLHF.

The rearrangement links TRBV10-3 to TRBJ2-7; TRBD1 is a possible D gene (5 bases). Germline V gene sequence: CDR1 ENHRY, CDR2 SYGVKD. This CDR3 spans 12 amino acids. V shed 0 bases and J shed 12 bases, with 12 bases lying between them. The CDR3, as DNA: TGTGCCATCAGTGAGTCGCAGGGCTCCCGGTACTTC. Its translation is CAISESQGSRYF.

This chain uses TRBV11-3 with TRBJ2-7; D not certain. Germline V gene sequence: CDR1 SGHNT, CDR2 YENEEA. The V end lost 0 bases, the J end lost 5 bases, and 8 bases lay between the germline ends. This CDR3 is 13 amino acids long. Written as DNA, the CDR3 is TGTGCCAGCAGCTTAGATCTCGTTAACGAGCAGTACTTC. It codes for CASSLDLVNEQYF. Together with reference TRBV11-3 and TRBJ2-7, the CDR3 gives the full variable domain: EAGVVQSPRYKIIEKKQPVAFWCNPISGHNTLYWYLQNLGQGPELLIRYENEEAVDDSQLPKDRFSAERLKGVDSTLKIQPAELGDSAVYLCASSLDLVNEQYFGPGTRLTVT.

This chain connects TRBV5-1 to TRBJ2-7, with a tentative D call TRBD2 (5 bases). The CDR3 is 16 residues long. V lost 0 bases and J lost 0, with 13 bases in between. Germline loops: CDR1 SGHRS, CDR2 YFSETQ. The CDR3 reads CASSLVEGLFSYEQYF. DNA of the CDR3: TGCGCCAGCAGCTTGGTAGAGGGCCTTTTCTCCTACGAGCAGTACTTC.

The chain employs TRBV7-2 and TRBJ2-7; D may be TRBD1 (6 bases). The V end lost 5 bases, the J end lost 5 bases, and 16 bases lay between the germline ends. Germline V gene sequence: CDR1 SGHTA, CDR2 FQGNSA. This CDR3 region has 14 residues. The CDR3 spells CASSTGQIRNEQYF. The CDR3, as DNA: TGTGCCAGCAGCACCGGACAGATCCGCAACGAGCAGTACTTC.

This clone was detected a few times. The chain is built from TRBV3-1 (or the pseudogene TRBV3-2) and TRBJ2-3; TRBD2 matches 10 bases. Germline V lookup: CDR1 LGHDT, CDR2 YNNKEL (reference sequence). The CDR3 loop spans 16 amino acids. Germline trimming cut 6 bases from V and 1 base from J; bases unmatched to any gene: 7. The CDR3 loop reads CASRSGLAEGTDTQYF. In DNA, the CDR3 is TGTGCCAGCAGATCCGGACTAGCGGAGGGCACAGATACGCAGTATTTT.

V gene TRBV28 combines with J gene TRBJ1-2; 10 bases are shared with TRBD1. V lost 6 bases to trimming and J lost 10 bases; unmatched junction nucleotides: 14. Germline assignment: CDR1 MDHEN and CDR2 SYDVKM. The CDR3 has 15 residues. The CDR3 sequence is CASRPTTGGVKDYTF. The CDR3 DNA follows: TGTGCCAGCAGGCCCACGACAGGGGGCGTCAAGGACTACACCTTC.

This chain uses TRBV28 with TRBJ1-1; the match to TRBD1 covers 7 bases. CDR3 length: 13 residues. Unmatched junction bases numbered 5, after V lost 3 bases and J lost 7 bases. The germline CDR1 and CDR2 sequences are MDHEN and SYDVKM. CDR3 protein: CASSLEAGGEAFF. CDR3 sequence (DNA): TGTGCCAGCAGTTTGGAGGCAGGGGGTGAAGCTTTCTTT.

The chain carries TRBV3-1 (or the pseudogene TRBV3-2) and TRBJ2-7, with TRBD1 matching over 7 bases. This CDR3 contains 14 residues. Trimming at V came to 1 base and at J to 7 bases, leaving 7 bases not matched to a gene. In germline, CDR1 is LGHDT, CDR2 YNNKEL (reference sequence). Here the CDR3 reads CASSQAQGGSEQYF. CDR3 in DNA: TGTGCCAGCAGCCAAGCCCAAGGGGGCAGTGAGCAGTACTTC.

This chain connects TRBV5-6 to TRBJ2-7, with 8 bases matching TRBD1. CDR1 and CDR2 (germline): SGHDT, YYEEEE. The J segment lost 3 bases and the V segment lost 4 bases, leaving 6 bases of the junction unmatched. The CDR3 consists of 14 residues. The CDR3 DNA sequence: TGTGCCAGCAGCGGGTGGACAGGGATCTACGAGCAGTACTTC. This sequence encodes CASSGWTGIYEQYF.

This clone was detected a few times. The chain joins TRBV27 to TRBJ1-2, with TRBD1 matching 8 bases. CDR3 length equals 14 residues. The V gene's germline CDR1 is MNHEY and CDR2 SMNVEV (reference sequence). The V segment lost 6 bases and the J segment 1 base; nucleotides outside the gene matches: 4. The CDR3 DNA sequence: TGTGCCAGCAGGTCGGGACAGGTTAACTATGGCTACACCTTC. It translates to CASRSGQVNYGYTF.

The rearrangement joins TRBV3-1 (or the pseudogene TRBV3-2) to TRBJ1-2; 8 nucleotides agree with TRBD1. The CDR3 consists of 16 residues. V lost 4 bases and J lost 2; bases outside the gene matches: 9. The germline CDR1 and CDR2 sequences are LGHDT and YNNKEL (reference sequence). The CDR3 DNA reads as TGTGCCAGCAGCCGGCGGACAGGGCTTGAAAACTATGGCTACACCTTC. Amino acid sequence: CASSRRTGLENYGYTF.